Shown below are 21 T cell receptor beta chains from a single sample sequenced in a study of T-cell reconstitution after alpha-beta-depleted transplantation in children. Unique molecular identifiers were used in preparing the TCRbeta library. TCRdb processed the PCR reads anew with MiXCR; each CDR3 protein has one entry. The sample lists about 980,000 distinct CDR3 sequences, roughly 29% occurring once. The sequencing here drew on PBMCs, mostly from graft donor cells, taken 360 days after TCRalphabeta/CD19-depleted stem cell transplant. These receptors all stem from a boy under two years old who had a stem cell transplant for SCID, so the T cells may come from the graft donor.

This chain uses TRBV19 with TRBJ2-6; TRBD1 matches at 10 bases. The CDR3 covers 17 residues. Germline values: CDR1 LNHDA, CDR2 SQIVND (reference sequence). The junction had 2 bases not matched to a gene; V was cut back by 3 bases and J by 0 bases. The CDR3 loop reads CASSMGQGTSGANVLTF. CDR3 sequence (DNA): TGTGCCAGTAGTATGGGACAGGGGACCTCTGGGGCCAACGTCCTGACTTTC.

The table lists this clonotype with a few counts. This chain uses TRBV10-3 with TRBJ2-5; TRBD2 agrees at 7 bases. V lost 10 bases to trimming and J lost 0 bases; unmatched junction nucleotides: 5. The CDR3 extends over 13 amino acids. Germline V CDR1 and CDR2: ENHRY, SYGVKD. The CDR3 sequence: CATEAGNQETQYF. CDR3 in DNA: TGTGCCACCGAAGCGGGGAACCAAGAGACCCAGTACTTC.

In its sample, this clonotype was seen a few times. The V gene is TRBV4-3, the J gene TRBJ2-5; a possible D gene is TRBD1 (6 bases). Germline CDR1 LGHNA, CDR2 YSLEER. V was clipped by 4 bases and J by 1 base, with 13 bases between them. This CDR3 region has 15 residues. In nucleotides, the CDR3 is TGCGCCAGCAGCCCATCGTACAGGGCCCAAGAGACCCAGTACTTC. The encoded protein is CASSPSYRAQETQYF.

There are a few counts of this clonotype. This chain joins TRBV18 and TRBJ2-3, with D maybe TRBD2 (6 bases). CDR3 length: 15 amino acids. Trimming left V 3 bases short and J 0 bases short, with 10 bases between. CDR1 KGHSH and CDR2 LQKENI come from the germline V gene. The CDR3 coding sequence is TGTGCCAGCTCACCTGCTAGCGTCAGCACAGATACGCAGTATTTT. Protein sequence: CASSPASVSTDTQYF. The full variable domain, with the rest looked up from reference TRBV18 and TRBJ2-3, is NAGVMQNPRHLVRRRGQEARLRCSPMKGHSHVYWYRQLPEEGLKFMVYLQKENIIDESGMPKERFSAEFPKEGPSILRIQQVVRGDSAAYFCASSPASVSTDTQYFGPGTRLTVL.

This clonotype was found a few times. J is TRBJ2-5 and V is TRBV24-1, with TRBD2 identical over 8 bases. The germline V gene has CDR1 KGHDR and CDR2 SFDVKD. After removal of 5 bases from V and 2 bases from J, the junction contained 9 bases not matched to a gene. The CDR3 has 16 amino acids. The CDR3 DNA follows: TGTGCCACCAGTGGAACGAATAGCGGGGCTCAAGAGACCCAGTACTTC. Encoded protein: CATSGTNSGAQETQYF.

This clonotype was observed a few times. The chain recombines TRBV4-3 with TRBJ2-1, with D unclear. The V and J ends lost 0 bases and 7 bases respectively, with 13 bases between them. CDR1 and CDR2 (germline): LGHNA, YSLEER. This CDR3 is 15 amino acids long. The chain's CDR3 is CASSQEFARSNEQFF. The CDR3 DNA reads as TGCGCCAGCAGCCAAGAATTTGCTAGAAGTAATGAGCAGTTCTTC.

The chain employs TRBV15 and TRBJ2-1; TRBD1 is a possible D gene (6 bases). The ends were cut back, 2 bases at V and 7 bases at J, with 12 bases in the middle. The CDR3 covers 14 residues. Looked up from germline, CDR1 is LNHNV and CDR2 is YYDKDF (reference sequence). This CDR3 is CATSRRQGLNEQFF. CDR3 coding DNA: TGTGCCACCAGCAGACGGCAGGGGTTGAATGAGCAGTTCTTC.

This clonotype came up a few times. V gene TRBV13 combines with J gene TRBJ1-2; TRBD1 aligns across 8 bases. CDR3 length equals 18 residues. With 2 bases clipped from V and 7 bases from J, the junction kept 18 bases outside the gene matches. CDR1 and CDR2 from the germline V gene are PRHDT and FYEKMQ (reference sequence). The CDR3 here is CASSLSLPAQGASVGYTF. In DNA form, the CDR3 reads TGTGCCAGCAGCTTAAGCCTCCCTGCTCAGGGGGCGAGTGTTGGCTACACCTTC. Based on the CDR3 plus reference TRBV13 and TRBJ1-2, the full variable domain is AAGVIQSPRHLIKEKRETATLKCYPIPRHDTVYWYQQGPGQDPQFLISFYEKMQSDKGSIPDRFSAQQFSDYHSELNMSSLELGDSALYFCASSLSLPAQGASVGYTFGSGTRLTVV.

The V gene is TRBV12-3 or TRBV12-4, the J gene TRBJ2-6; the D gene could be TRBD1 or TRBD2 (5 bases each). V lost 6 bases to trimming and J lost 0 bases, with 12 bases between them. The CDR3 runs to 16 residues. CDR3 in DNA: TGTGCCAGCAGCCGGGGACGTAACTCTGGGGCCAACGTCCTGACTTTC. Translating it yields CASSRGRNSGANVLTF.

This clonotype was seen a handful of times. The chain carries TRBV5-1 and TRBJ2-7; D assignment may be TRBD1 or TRBD2 (5 bases each). This CDR3 comprises 15 residues. Germline loops: CDR1 SGHRS, CDR2 YFSETQ. V was trimmed by 4 bases and J by 6 bases, leaving 20 bases between them. The CDR3 here is CASSPGTSPRGEQYF. CDR3 in DNA: TGCGCCAGCAGCCCGGGGACGTCCCCTCGAGGCGAGCAGTACTTC.

The chain links TRBV15 to TRBJ1-6, with D perhaps matching TRBD1 (6 bases). Trimming took 0 bases from V and 8 from J, leaving 14 bases between them. This CDR3 has 16 amino acids. In germline, CDR1 is LNHNV, CDR2 YYDKDF (reference sequence). Written as DNA, the CDR3 is TGTGCCACCAGCAGAGATTTCTTACAGGGTGATTCACCCCTCCACTTT. It specifies CATSRDFLQGDSPLHF.

This clonotype was seen more than once but under ten times. J is TRBJ2-7 and V is TRBV10-3; D perhaps matches TRBD1 (6 bases). The CDR3 contains 12 residues. Trimming stripped 3 bases from V and 4 bases from J, with 7 bases between. Per the germline V gene, CDR1 is ENHRY and CDR2 is SYGVKD. CDR3: CAISDQGYEQYF. The CDR3 DNA follows: TGTGCCATCAGTGATCAGGGGTACGAGCAGTACTTC.

This clonotype appeared a few times. The V and J genes are TRBV28 and TRBJ2-7; 7 bases agree with TRBD1. CDR1 is MDHEN, CDR2 SYDVKM, per germline. The ends lost 2 bases at V and 0 bases at J; junction bases unmatched: 7. This CDR3 contains 16 residues. The CDR3 coding sequence is TGTGCCAGCAGTTTAGACCCGGACAGGATCTCCTACGAGCAGTACTTC. Translation: CASSLDPDRISYEQYF.

The chain carries TRBV5-1 and TRBJ1-4, with a possible D match to TRBD1 (6 bases). The CDR3 covers 14 residues. CDR1 and CDR2 from the germline V gene are SGHRS and YFSETQ. V was clipped by 5 bases and J by 4 bases, with 12 bases between them. The CDR3 sequence is CASREGGRNEKLFF. For the CDR3, the DNA is TGCGCCAGCAGAGAGGGGGGCCGTAATGAAAAACTGTTTTTT. Supplemented by reference TRBV5-1 and TRBJ1-4, the full variable domain reads KAGVTQTPRYLIKTRGQQVTLSCSPISGHRSVSWYQQTPGQGLQFLFEYFSETQRNKGNFPGRFSGRQFSNSRSEMNVSTLELGDSALYLCASREGGRNEKLFFGSGTQLSVL.

This clonotype was seen a few times. V and J are TRBV12-3 or TRBV12-4 and TRBJ2-3; 10 nucleotides line up with TRBD1. CDR3 length: 16 amino acids. The V segment lost 5 bases and the J segment 0 bases; nucleotides outside the gene matches: 5. The CDR3 reads CASSRDRGGSTDTQYF. CDR3 bases: TGTGCCAGCAGTCGGGACAGGGGAGGTAGCACAGATACGCAGTATTTT.

This clonotype has only a few counts. V gene TRBV12-3 or TRBV12-4 combines with J gene TRBJ1-1, with 7 bases aligning to TRBD1. V lost 7 bases to trimming and J lost 2 bases; unmatched junction nucleotides: 10. The CDR3 consists of 15 residues. CDR3 in DNA: TGTGCCAGCACTTACCGGGACAGAGCAAACACTGAAGCTTTCTTT. It specifies CASTYRDRANTEAFF.

The chain recombines TRBV12-3 or TRBV12-4 with TRBJ2-3; a possible D gene is TRBD1 (6 bases). Trimming left V 7 bases short and J 2 bases short, with 13 bases between. This CDR3 is built from 14 residues. The CDR3 DNA reads TGTGCCAGCACCACGTGGGGACACACAGATACGCAGTATTTT. Its protein is CASTTWGHTDTQYF.

This clonotype was found a few times. V usage is TRBV10-3 and J usage is TRBJ1-1; D is possibly TRBD1 (5 bases). The CDR3 has 15 amino acids. The germline V gene encodes CDR1 ENHRY and CDR2 SYGVKD. V was cut by 2 bases and J by 1 base, with 11 bases left in between. This chain's CDR3 is CAISETGTGNTEAFF. Here the CDR3 DNA reads TGTGCCATCAGTGAGACGGGGACGGGGAACACTGAAGCTTTCTTT.

The genes are TRBV28 and TRBJ2-3, with 10 positions matching TRBD1. CDR1 and CDR2 (germline): MDHEN, SYDVKM. This CDR3 region has 16 residues. The trim removed 6 bases at V and 3 bases at J, leaving 9 bases unmatched. CDR3 DNA sequence: TGTGCCAGCAGGGGGGACAGGGGATTGAGGACAGATACGCAGTATTTT. This translates into CASRGDRGLRTDTQYF.

This clonotype was recorded a few times. The chain couples TRBV27 to TRBJ2-7, with a weak D call TRBD1 (5 bases). This CDR3 has 13 amino acids. In germline, CDR1 is MNHEY, CDR2 SMNVEV (reference sequence). V was trimmed by 4 bases and J by 3 bases, leaving 10 bases between them. The CDR3 DNA reads as TGTGCCAGCAGTTACAGGATGAGCTACGAGCAGTACTTC. This sequence encodes CASSYRMSYEQYF.

V and J are TRBV6-1 and TRBJ2-5; 10 bases agree with TRBD1. Losses at the gene ends were 6 bases for V and 5 bases for J; bases not matched to a gene: 6. CDR1 and CDR2 (germline): MNHNS, SASEGT. This CDR3 has 14 amino acids. CDR3 DNA: TGTGCCAGCAGCCCGGGACAGGGGATCGAGACCCAGTACTTC. Translation: CASSPGQGIETQYF.